The 16 T cell receptor beta chains given below trace back to one sample, sequenced in a study of blood T cells in healthy people across ages. A second PCR, run for roughly 7 to 11 cycles, used a sample-barcoded 5' primer plus a J-beta primer mix. TCRdb re-called the 5' RACE reads with MiXCR, one entry per CDR3 protein. Found here are about 650,000 distinct CDR3 sequences, 32% of them singletons; the top ten hold roughly 15%. Sequencing was performed on blood. These receptors all come from a woman older than 75 in good health.

This chain joins TRBV4-3 and TRBJ2-3; TRBD1 matches at 9 bases. This CDR3 contains 15 residues. V was pared by 8 bases and J by 6 bases, with 12 bases of the junction left unmatched. CDR1 is LGHNA and CDR2 is YSLEER in the germline V gene. This CDR3 reads CASDPGTGSSDTQYF. CDR3 DNA sequence: TGCGCCAGCGATCCTGGGACAGGGAGTTCGGATACGCAGTATTTT.

This clonotype was seen many times. Possible read error: a much larger clone is one base away. This chain uses TRBV6-5 with TRBJ2-7, with 7 bases lining up with TRBD2. Per germline, CDR1 MNHEY and CDR2 SVGAGI. With 6 bases clipped from V and 3 bases from J, the junction kept 8 bases outside the gene matches. This CDR3 has 14 amino acids. CDR3 nucleotides: TGTGCCAGCAGGCAGGGAGGGCCCGGCTACGAGCAGTACTTC. Amino acids: CASRQGGPGYEQYF.

This clonotype occurred a few times. This chain connects TRBV7-9 to TRBJ1-6, with D maybe TRBD1 (5 bases). V gave up 5 bases and J gave up 9 bases, with 14 bases separating them. Looked up from germline, CDR1 is SEHNR and CDR2 is FQNEAQ (reference sequence). The CDR3 extends over 14 amino acids. CDR3 residues: CASSPGAYLSPLHF. The CDR3 region has the DNA TGTGCCAGCAGCCCCGGGGCCTATCTTTCACCCCTCCACTTT.

In this sample, this clonotype turned up many times. V gene TRBV20-1 combines with J gene TRBJ2-3; 9 bases line up with TRBD2. V lost 3 bases, J lost 3 bases, and 10 bases stayed unmatched. The CDR3 is made up of 16 amino acids. Germline values: CDR1 DFQATT, CDR2 SNEGSKA (reference sequence). The CDR3 DNA follows: TGCAGTGCTAGGACGGTGGGGCGGGGGGGGACAGATACGCAGTATTTT. This sequence encodes CSARTVGRGGTDTQYF.

This clonotype was seen many times. The chain recombines TRBV7-2 with TRBJ2-5; 9 bases map to TRBD2. Germline CDR1 reads SGHTA; CDR2 reads FQGNSA. This CDR3 contains 12 residues. V lost 1 base to trimming and J lost 11 bases; unmatched junction nucleotides: 2. CDR3 bases: TGTGCCAGCAGCTTAGAGCGGGGGGAGCAGTACTTC. This gives the protein CASSLERGEQYF.

About this clonotype: Being one base from a much bigger clone, this may be a read error. The gene calls are TRBV12-3 or TRBV12-4 and TRBJ1-4, with a tentative D call TRBD1 (6 bases). V lost 3 bases to trimming and J lost 5 bases, with 13 bases between them. CDR3 length equals 15 residues. The CDR3: CASSFPGQRNEKLFF. The CDR3 DNA reads TGTGCCAGCAGTTTTCCCGGACAGAGAAATGAAAAACTGTTTTTT.

This clonotype was detected a few times. A much larger clone lies one base from this, so it may be a read error. The V and J genes are TRBV20-1 and TRBJ2-1, with TRBD2 identical over 7 bases. Germline lookup yields CDR1 DFQATT and CDR2 SNEGSKA (reference sequence). V shed 7 bases, J shed 4 bases, and the junction held 13 bases outside the gene matches. The CDR3 loop spans 15 amino acids. DNA for the CDR3: TGCAGTGATATCTCCTTTGGCGGGGGTTACAATGAGCAGTTCTTC. Translation gives CSDISFGGGYNEQFF.

This clonotype was detected many times. V is TRBV24-1 and J is TRBJ2-5; possibly TRBD1 for D (6 bases). Germline V CDR1 and CDR2: KGHDR, SFDVKD. The CDR3 spans 14 residues. V lost 6 bases and J 9 bases, leaving 19 bases between the germline ends. In DNA, the CDR3 is TGTGCCACCAGTCATACTGGCGGCCAGGGGCCCCAGTACTTC. Translated: CATSHTGGQGPQYF.

This clonotype was detected many times. This chain connects TRBV5-1 to TRBJ2-7, with D uncertain. The CDR3 sequence is 13 residues long. With 0 bases removed from V and 5 bases from J, the gap between germline ends came to 9 bases. CDR1 is SGHRS, CDR2 YFSETQ, per germline. The CDR3 reads CASSLANRHEQYF. The CDR3 DNA follows: TGCGCCAGCAGCTTGGCCAATCGTCACGAGCAGTACTTC.

This clonotype was counted many times. The chain is built from TRBV7-2 and TRBJ1-2; 7 positions match TRBD1. The trim removed 1 base at V and 4 bases at J, leaving 6 bases unmatched. Germline CDR1 is SGHTA and CDR2 is FQGNSA. There are 15 residues in the CDR3. CDR3 in amino acids: CASSLVGGTAYGYTF. The CDR3, as DNA: TGTGCCAGCAGCTTAGTGGGGGGGACAGCCTATGGCTACACCTTC.

Concerning this clonotype itself: The junction shows a germline mismatch at one end, possibly a read error. The gene calls are TRBV7-9 and TRBJ1-1; D is unresolved. The CDR3 runs to 15 residues. Germline CDR1 SEHNR, CDR2 FQNEAQ (reference sequence). The CDR3 DNA follows: TGTGCCGGCAGCTTCGATACAAGCATGAACACTAAAGCTTTCTTT. This encodes CAGSFDTSMNTKAFF.

Notes on this clonotype: Being one base from a much bigger clone, this may be a read error. The rearrangement links TRBV7-6 to TRBJ2-7, with D perhaps given as TRBD1 or TRBD2 (6 bases each). CDR1 and CDR2 (germline): SGHVS, FNYEAQ. The V end lost 5 bases, the J end lost 7 bases, and 21 bases lay between the germline ends. The CDR3 extends over 15 amino acids. CDR3 in amino acids: CASSLPRGRDNEQYF. The DNA of the CDR3 is TGTGCCAGCAGCCTACCGCGGGGACGGGACAATGAGCAGTACTTC.

The chain is built from TRBV11-2 and TRBJ2-5; 7 bases map to TRBD1. The J call is doubtful: the DNA matches TRBJ2-7 better. The CDR3 sequence is 14 residues long. From germline, CDR1 is SGHAT and CDR2 FQNNGV. The CDR3 DNA is TGTGCCAGCAGACCGGGACAGAAGCTGAACGAGCAGTACTTC. The encoded protein is CASRPGQKLNEQYF.

The J gene is TRBJ2-3, the V gene TRBV5-1; 9 bases map to TRBD2. V lost 0 bases, J lost 6 bases, and 2 bases stayed unmatched. Germline CDR1 reads SGHRS; CDR2 reads YFSETQ. CDR3 length: 14 residues. Here the CDR3 reads CASSLGLADDTQYF. The CDR3 region has the DNA TGCGCCAGCAGCTTGGGACTAGCGGACGATACGCAGTATTTT. The complete variable domain, with remaining parts taken from reference TRBV5-1 and TRBJ2-3, reads KAGVTQTPRYLIKTRGQQVTLSCSPISGHRSVSWYQQTPGQGLQFLFEYFSETQRNKGNFPGRFSGRQFSNSRSEMNVSTLELGDSALYLCASSLGLADDTQYFGPGTRLTVL.

This clonotype was picked up many times. The chain uses TRBV6-1 and TRBJ2-7, with a possible D match to TRBD2 (6 bases). CDR1 MNHNS and CDR2 SASEGT come from the germline V gene. This CDR3 spans 14 amino acids. Trimming took off 9 bases at V and 7 bases at J, with 22 bases between the two ends. The CDR3 sequence is CASVNGGSMYEQYF. In nucleotides, the CDR3 is TGTGCCAGTGTAAACGGGGGTTCCATGTATGAGCAGTACTTC.

This clonotype was seen ten or more times. The chain combines TRBV3-1 with TRBJ2-5, with TRBD1 identical over 7 bases. With 8 bases clipped from V and 4 bases from J, the junction kept 7 bases outside the gene matches. This CDR3 has 13 amino acids. Germline V gene lookup returns CDR1 LGHDT and CDR2 YNNKEL (reference sequence). The CDR3: CASDISGGETQYF. CDR3 nucleotide sequence: TGTGCCAGCGACATATCAGGGGGAGAGACCCAGTACTTC.